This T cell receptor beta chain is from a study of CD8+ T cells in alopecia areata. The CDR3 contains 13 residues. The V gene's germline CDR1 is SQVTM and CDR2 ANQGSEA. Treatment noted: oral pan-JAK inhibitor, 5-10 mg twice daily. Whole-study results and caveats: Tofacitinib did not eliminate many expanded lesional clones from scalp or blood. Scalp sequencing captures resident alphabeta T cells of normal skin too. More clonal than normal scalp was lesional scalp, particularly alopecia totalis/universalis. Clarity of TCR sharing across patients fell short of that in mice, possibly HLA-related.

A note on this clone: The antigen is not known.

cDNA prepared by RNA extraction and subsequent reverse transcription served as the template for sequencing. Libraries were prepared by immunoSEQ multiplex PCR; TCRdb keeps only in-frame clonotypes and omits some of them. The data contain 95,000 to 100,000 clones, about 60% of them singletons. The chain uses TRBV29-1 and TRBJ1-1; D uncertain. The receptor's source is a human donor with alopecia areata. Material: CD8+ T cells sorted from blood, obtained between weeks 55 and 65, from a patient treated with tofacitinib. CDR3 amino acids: CMGYSKMNTEAFF. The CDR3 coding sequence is TGCATGGGGTATAGTAAAATGAACACTGAAGCTTTCTTT.